These 8 T cell receptor beta chains originate from one sample sequenced in a study of post-analysis software for immune sequencing data. The library was made from cDNA and included unique molecular identifiers. MiXCR, applied by TCRdb to the PCR reads, yields one record per CDR3 protein. The sample lists 150,000 to 200,000 distinct CDR3 sequences; about 34% were seen once. Sequencing was performed on blood, taken after autologous hematopoietic stem cell transplantation. These receptors all come from a girl under 18 with multiple sclerosis.

A note on this clonotype: Since a much larger clone is just one base distant, this may be a read error. The chain couples TRBV20-1 to TRBJ2-1; no definite D call. V was trimmed by 5 bases and J by 7 bases, leaving 15 bases between them. The CDR3 is 13 amino acids. CDR1 is DFQATT and CDR2 is SNEGSKA in the germline V gene (reference sequence). DNA of the CDR3: TGCAGTGCTCCGGGTCGCAATAGGAATGAGCAGTTCTTC. Translating gives CSAPGRNRNEQFF.

The chain links TRBV20-1 to TRBJ2-5, with a tentative D call TRBD1 (6 bases). V was clipped by 3 bases and J by 6 bases, with 26 bases between them. Per germline, CDR1 DFQATT and CDR2 SNEGSKA (reference sequence). CDR3 size: 17 residues. The CDR3 nucleotides are TGCAGTGCTAGGAAACCCGGAGTCGGACAGTGGCATCAGACCCAGTACTTC. Protein: CSARKPGVGQWHQTQYF.

The gene calls are TRBV6-6 and TRBJ2-3, with 9 nucleotides matching TRBD1. Germline trimming cut 2 bases from V and 4 bases from J; bases unmatched to any gene: 7. This CDR3 contains 16 residues. The germline CDR1 and CDR2 sequences are MNHNY and SVGAGI (reference sequence). CDR3 nucleotide sequence: TGTGCCAGCAGTTACCTCGGACAGGGGTCGTCAGATACGCAGTATTTT. It encodes CASSYLGQGSSDTQYF.

The genes are TRBV7-2 and TRBJ2-1; D may match TRBD1 or TRBD2 (5 bases each). The germline V gene encodes CDR1 SGHTA and CDR2 FQGNSA. V was shortened by 5 bases and J by 6 bases, with 20 bases between the two germline ends. The CDR3 length is 16 residues. This CDR3 reads CASSDDRDPRINEQFF. CDR3 DNA sequence: TGTGCCAGCAGCGACGACCGGGACCCGAGGATCAATGAGCAGTTCTTC.

The chain is built from TRBV12-3 or TRBV12-4 and TRBJ1-2; 7 nucleotides match TRBD1. With V trimmed by 5 bases and J by 4 bases, 7 bases remained unmatched. This CDR3 has 14 amino acids. The CDR3 here is CASSPRAGGYGYTF. The CDR3 DNA follows: TGTGCCAGCAGTCCACGGGCAGGGGGCTATGGCTACACCTTC.

The genes are TRBV11-2 and TRBJ2-7; 8 nucleotides agree with TRBD2. Germline loops: CDR1 SGHAT, CDR2 FQNNGV. The V segment lost 3 bases and the J segment 5 bases; nucleotides outside the gene matches: 3. The CDR3 has 13 residues. The CDR3 loop is CASSFGRGNEQYF. The CDR3, as DNA: TGTGCCAGCAGCTTCGGGAGGGGCAACGAGCAGTACTTC.

This clonotype came up a few times. The chain uses TRBV29-1 and TRBJ2-1; TRBD2 is a possible D gene (6 bases). Trimming pared 3 bases from V and 4 bases from J, leaving 13 bases between. CDR3 length equals 14 residues. The germline CDR1 and CDR2 sequences are SQVTM and ANQGSEA. CDR3 in amino acids: CSVDQTSMYNEQFF. DNA for the CDR3: TGCAGCGTTGATCAAACTAGCATGTACAATGAGCAGTTCTTC.

Notes on this clonotype: Germline and junction disagree at one end, which may indicate a read error. The chain is built from TRBV6-5 and TRBJ1-1; tentatively, D is TRBD1 (5 bases). This CDR3 has 13 residues. Germline V gene lookup returns CDR1 MNHEY and CDR2 SVGAGI. The CDR3 DNA follows: TGTGCCAGCAGGCCAGGGAATAACATTGAAGCTTTCTTT. Translation gives CASRPGNNIEAFF.